This T cell receptor beta chain was retrieved from a study of patients and donors after allogeneic stem cell transplantation. This CDR3 comprises 17 residues. Germline lookup yields CDR1 SGHVS and CDR2 FQNEAQ. Between the trimmed V and J ends, which lost 5 bases and 3 bases, there was a span of 22 bases. One entry per CDR3 protein, called by TCRdb with MiXCR from the RT-PCR reads. The sample holds roughly 960,000 distinct CDR3 sequences, over 15% seen once. Only a few counts were recorded for this clonotype. This sequence joins TRBV7-8 and TRBJ2-5; D is unclear. Sequencing was done on a sample of blood, either unsorted or a sorted T cell fraction (not recorded which). The clonotype was recovered from a human donor who was either an allogeneic HSCT recipient or a stem cell or donor lymphocyte infusion donor (not recorded which). It is not recorded whose cells these are; they may come from a transplant donor. The CDR3 here is CASSTNTGVRSKETQYF. The DNA of the CDR3 is TGTGCCAGCAGCACTAATACGGGCGTACGGTCTAAAGAGACCCAGTACTTC.